Listed here is a single T cell receptor beta chain. The CDR3 spans 15 residues. Trimming removed 2 bases at V and 4 bases at J, with 12 bases between. CDR1 and CDR2 from the germline V gene are SGDLS and YYNGEE. This entry belongs to a study of shared clonotypes between healthy human individuals. Several immunoSEQ 96-well plates shared each subset's DNA, each plate a replicate. The repertoire was sequenced with immunoSEQ multiplex PCR; TCRdb's copy has only in-frame clones and lacks some. The data show about 2.3 million clones, with 80% to 95% seen just once and 0.39% held by the top ten. The chain employs TRBV9 and TRBJ2-2; TRBD2 might be the D (5 bases). The sample taken for sequencing was naive CD4+ T cells from PBMCs. Subset of the sample: CD45RA+ positively selected. The clonotype originates from a man between 18 and 29 years old in good health. Some clones in this sample may be carry-over from other donors' samples. The DNA of the CDR3 is TGTGCCAGCAGCGTGGGAGTCGTAGGCACCGGGGAGCTGTTTTTT. It encodes CASSVGVVGTGELFF.